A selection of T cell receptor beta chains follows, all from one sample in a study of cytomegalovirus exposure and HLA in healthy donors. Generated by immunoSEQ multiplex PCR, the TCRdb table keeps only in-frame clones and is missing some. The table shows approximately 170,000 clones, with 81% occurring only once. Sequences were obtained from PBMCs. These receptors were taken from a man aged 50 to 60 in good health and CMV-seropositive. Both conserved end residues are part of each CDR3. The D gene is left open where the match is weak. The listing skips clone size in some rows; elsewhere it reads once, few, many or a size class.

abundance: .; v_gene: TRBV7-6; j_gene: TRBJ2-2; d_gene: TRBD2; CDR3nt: TGTGCCAGCAGCTCACGGGGGGGCCCCACCGGGGAGCTGTTTTTT; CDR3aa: CASSSRGGPTGELFF
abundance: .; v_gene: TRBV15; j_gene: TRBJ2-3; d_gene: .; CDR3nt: TGTGCCACCAGCAGGCGGGTCCGAGGACCAGATACGCAGTATTTT; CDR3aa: CATSRRVRGPDTQYF
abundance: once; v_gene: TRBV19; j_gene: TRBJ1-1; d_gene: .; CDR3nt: TGTGCCAGTTCCCGAAGGGAGTTGGAGAACACTGAAGCTTTCTTT; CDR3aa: CASSRRELENTEAFF
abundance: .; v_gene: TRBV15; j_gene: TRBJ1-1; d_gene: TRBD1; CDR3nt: TGTGCCACCAGCAGAGGACAGGGACCCGTGGGCACTGAAGCTTTCTTT; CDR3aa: CATSRGQGPVGTEAFF
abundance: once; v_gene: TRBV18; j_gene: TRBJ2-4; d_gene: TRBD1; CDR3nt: TGTGCCAGCTCACCGAGGGACAGTAGGAACATTCAGTACTTC; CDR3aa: CASSPRDSRNIQYF
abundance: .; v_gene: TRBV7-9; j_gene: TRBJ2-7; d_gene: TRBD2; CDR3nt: TGTGCCAGCAGCTTTCCTCCGGGAGGCCGTTCCTACGAGCAGTACTTC; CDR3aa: CASSFPPGGRSYEQYF
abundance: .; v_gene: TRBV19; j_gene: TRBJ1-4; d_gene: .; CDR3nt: TGTGCCAGTAGTATCCCGGGCCGAAGGGGAGAAAAACTGTTTTTT; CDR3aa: CASSIPGRRGEKLFF
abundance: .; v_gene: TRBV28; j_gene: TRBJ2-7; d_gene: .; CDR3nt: TGTGCCAGCAGACAGAAGGACTACGAGCAGTACTTC; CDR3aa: CASRQKDYEQYF
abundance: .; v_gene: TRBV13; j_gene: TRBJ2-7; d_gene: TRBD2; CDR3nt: TGTGCCAGCACCGCCCCGGGACTAGCGGGAGGCCGGGGAGAGCAGTACTTC; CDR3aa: CASTAPGLAGGRGEQYF
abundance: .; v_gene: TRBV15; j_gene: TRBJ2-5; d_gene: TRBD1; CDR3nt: TGTGCCACCAGCAGAGAATGGGGACAGAGCCCCAAGGGGACCCAGTACTTC; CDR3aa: CATSREWGQSPKGTQYF
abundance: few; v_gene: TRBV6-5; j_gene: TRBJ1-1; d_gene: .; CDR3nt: TGTGCCAGCAGTTACGTCAGGGGAAACACTGAAGCTTTCTTT; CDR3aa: CASSYVRGNTEAFF
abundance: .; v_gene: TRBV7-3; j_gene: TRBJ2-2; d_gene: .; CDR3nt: TGTGCCAGCAGTCCCTCGGTTGGCACCGGGGAGCTGTTTTTT; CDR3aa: CASSPSVGTGELFF
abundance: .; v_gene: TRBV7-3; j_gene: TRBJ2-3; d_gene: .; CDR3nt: TGTGCCAGCAGCCGATCTAGCGATCGCACAGATACGCAGTATTTT; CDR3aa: CASSRSSDRTDTQYF
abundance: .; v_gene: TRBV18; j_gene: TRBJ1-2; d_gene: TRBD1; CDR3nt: TGTGCCAGCTCAGCCGGGACAGGAGTCTATGGCTACACCTTC; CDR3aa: CASSAGTGVYGYTF
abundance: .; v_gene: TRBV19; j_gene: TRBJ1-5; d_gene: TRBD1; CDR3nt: TGTGCCAGTAGTACCGGACAGGGTAACAGCAATCAGCCCCAGCATTTT; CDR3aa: CASSTGQGNSNQPQHF
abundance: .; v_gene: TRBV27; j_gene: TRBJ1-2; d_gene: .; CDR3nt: TGTGCCAGCAGTTCCACTCGGGGCAGGGGCTTTTATGGCTACACCTTC; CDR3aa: CASSSTRGRGFYGYTF
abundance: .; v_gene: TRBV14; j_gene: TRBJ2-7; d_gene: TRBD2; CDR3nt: TGTGCCAGCAGCTCCCTCCTAGCGGGAGGGCTATACGAGCAGTACTTC; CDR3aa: CASSSLLAGGLYEQYF
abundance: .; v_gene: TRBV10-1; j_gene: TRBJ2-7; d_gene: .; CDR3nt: TGCGCCAGCAGTGAGGCGGGGCTAGCGAAGAACTCCTACGAGCAGTACTTC; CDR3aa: CASSEAGLAKNSYEQYF
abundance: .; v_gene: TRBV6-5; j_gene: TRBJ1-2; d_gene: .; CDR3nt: TGTGCCAGCAGTGATCGGAGGTATTATGGCTACACCTTC; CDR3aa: CASSDRRYYGYTF
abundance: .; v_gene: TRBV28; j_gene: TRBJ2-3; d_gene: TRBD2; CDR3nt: TGTGCCAGCTTATGGGGCGGGGGGGCCGGAGATACGCAGTATTTT; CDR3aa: CASLWGGGAGDTQYF
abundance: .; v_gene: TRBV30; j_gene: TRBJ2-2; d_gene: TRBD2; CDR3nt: TGTGCCTGGAGTGTAAGGTGGGCACAGCGGGGGTCTTCCACCGGGGAGCTGTTTTTT; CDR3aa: CAWSVRWAQRGSSTGELFF
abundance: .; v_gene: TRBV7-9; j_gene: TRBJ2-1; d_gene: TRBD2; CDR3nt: TGTGCCAGCACCGCCATAGCGGGAGTGAACAATGAGCAGTTCTTC; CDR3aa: CASTAIAGVNNEQFF
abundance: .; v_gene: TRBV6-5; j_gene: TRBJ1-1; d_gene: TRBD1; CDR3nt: TGTGCCAGCGCTCCTGACAGGGGGCTCACTGAAGCTTTCTTT; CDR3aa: CASAPDRGLTEAFF
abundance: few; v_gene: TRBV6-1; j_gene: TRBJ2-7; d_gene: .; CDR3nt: TGTGCCAGCCGAACCAGGGTGGGCACCTACGAGCAGTACTTC; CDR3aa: CASRTRVGTYEQYF
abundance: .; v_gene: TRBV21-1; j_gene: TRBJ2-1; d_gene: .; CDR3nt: TGTGCCAGCAGCAAGCCGCTAGCGGGGGGGCACAATGAGCAGTTCTTC; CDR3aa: CASSKPLAGGHNEQFF
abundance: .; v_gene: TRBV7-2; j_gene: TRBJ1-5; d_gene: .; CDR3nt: TGTGCCAGCAGCTTCTCAGGGTTGTATCAGCCCCAGCATTTT; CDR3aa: CASSFSGLYQPQHF
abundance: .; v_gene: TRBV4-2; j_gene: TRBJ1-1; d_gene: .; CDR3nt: TGTGCCAGCAGCCAAGATTTTGGACGGAGGGGCACTGAAGCTTTCTTT; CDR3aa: CASSQDFGRRGTEAFF
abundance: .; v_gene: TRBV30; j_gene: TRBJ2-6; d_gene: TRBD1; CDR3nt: TGTGCCTGCGACAGGGCTGGGGCCAACGTCCTGACTTTC; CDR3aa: CACDRAGANVLTF
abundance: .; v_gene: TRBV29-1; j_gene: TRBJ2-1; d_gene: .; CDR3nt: TGCAGCGTGGGGGAGGCCTACAATGAGCAGTTCTTC; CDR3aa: CSVGEAYNEQFF
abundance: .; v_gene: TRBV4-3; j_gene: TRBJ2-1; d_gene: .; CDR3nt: TGCGCCAGCAGCCAAGGACGGGGAAGCTCCTACAATGAGCAGTTCTTC; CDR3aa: CASSQGRGSSYNEQFF
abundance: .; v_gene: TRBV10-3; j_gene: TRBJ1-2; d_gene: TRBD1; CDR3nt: TGTGCCATCAGTGAACAGGGGGCGATCTATGGCTACACCTTC; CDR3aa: CAISEQGAIYGYTF
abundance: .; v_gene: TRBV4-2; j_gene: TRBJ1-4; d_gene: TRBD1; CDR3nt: TGTGCCAGCAGCCAAGGGGGGACAGGGGATGAAAAACTGTTTTTT; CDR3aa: CASSQGGTGDEKLFF
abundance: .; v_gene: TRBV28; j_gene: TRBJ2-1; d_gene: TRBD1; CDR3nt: TGTGCCATAAAGGGACAGGGCTACAATGAGCAGTTCTTC; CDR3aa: CAIKGQGYNEQFF
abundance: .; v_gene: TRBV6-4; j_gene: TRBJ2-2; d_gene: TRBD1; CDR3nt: TGTGCCAGCAGTCTACAGGGGACCGGGGAGCTGTTTTTT; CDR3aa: CASSLQGTGELFF
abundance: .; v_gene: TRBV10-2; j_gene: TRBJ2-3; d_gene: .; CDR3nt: TGCGCCAGCAGTGAAGGCCCGGGGGGCACGAGAGATACGCAGTATTTT; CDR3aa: CASSEGPGGTRDTQYF
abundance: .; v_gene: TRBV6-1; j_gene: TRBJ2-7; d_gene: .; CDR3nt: TGTGCCAGCAGTGCTTTTGGAGGGAGTCTCAGTTCCTACGAGCAGTACTTC; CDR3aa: CASSAFGGSLSSYEQYF
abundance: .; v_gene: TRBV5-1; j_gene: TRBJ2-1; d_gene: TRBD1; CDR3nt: TGCGCCAGCAGCTTTCCCTTACAGGGGGCCTACAGCAATGAGCAGTTCTTC; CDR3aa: CASSFPLQGAYSNEQFF
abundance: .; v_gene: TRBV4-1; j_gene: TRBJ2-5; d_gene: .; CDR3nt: TGCGCCAGCAGCCAACGGAGGCAATCGGAGACCCAGTACTTC; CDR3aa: CASSQRRQSETQYF
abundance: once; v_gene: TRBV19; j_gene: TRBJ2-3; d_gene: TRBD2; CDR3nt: TGTGCCAGTAGTACACTAGCGGGAGGAAGCACAGATACGCAGTATTTT; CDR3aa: CASSTLAGGSTDTQYF
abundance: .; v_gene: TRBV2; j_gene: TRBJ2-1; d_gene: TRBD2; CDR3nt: TGTGCCAGCAGCCCCGTGGGGCTAGCGGACTACAATGAGCAGTTCTTC; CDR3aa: CASSPVGLADYNEQFF
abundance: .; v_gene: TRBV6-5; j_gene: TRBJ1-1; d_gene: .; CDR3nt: TGTGCCAGCAGTCCCCCGACGGCGGGGAACACTGAAGCTTTCTTT; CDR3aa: CASSPPTAGNTEAFF
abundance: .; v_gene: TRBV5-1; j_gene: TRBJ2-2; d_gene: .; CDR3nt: TGCGCCAGCAGCTTGGCAATGACCGGGGAGCTGTTTTTT; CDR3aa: CASSLAMTGELFF
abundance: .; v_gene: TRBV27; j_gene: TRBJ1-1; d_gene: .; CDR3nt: TGTGCCAGCAGTTTGAGAGGAACTGAAGCTTTCTTT; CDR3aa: CASSLRGTEAFF
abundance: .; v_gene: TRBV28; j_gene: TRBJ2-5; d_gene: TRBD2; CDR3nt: TGTGCCAGCACGAGCGGGAGCCGGTACCAAGAGACCCAGTACTTC; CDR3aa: CASTSGSRYQETQYF
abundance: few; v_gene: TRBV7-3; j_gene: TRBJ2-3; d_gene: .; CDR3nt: TGTGCCAGCAGTCTCTCCCCGGGGGAGGGCACAGATACGCAGTATTTT; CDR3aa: CASSLSPGEGTDTQYF
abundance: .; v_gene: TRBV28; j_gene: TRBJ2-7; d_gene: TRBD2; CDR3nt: TGTGCCATCCTGCGGGGGACTAGCGGGAGCAAGGACTTC; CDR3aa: CAILRGTSGSKDF
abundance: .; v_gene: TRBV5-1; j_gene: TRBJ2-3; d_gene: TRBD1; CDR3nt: TGCGCCAGCAGCTTACGGACAGGGGGCGAGTATACGCAGTATTTT; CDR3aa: CASSLRTGGEYTQYF
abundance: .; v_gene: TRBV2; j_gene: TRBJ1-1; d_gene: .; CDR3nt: TGTGCCAGCCTTAGGCGAGGGACTGAAGCTTTCTTT; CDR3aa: CASLRRGTEAFF
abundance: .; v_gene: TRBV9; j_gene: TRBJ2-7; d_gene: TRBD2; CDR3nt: TGTGCCAGCAGCGTAGCGGGAGGGTGGTACGAGCAGTACTTC; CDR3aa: CASSVAGGWYEQYF
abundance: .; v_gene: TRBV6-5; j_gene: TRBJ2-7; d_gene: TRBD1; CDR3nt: TGTGCCAGCAGCGGGGACAGGAGCTCCTACGAGCAGTACTTC; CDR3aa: CASSGDRSSYEQYF
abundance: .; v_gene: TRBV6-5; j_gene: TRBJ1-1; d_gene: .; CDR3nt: TGTGCCAGCAGTTGGTCAGGGTTGAACACTGAAGCTTTCTTT; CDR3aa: CASSWSGLNTEAFF
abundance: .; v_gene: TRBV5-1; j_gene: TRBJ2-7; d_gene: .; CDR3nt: TGCGCCAGCAGTTCTAGTCTGACGGCGGGCGAGCAGTACTTC; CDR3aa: CASSSSLTAGEQYF
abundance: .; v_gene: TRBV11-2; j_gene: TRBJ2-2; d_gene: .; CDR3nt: TGTGCCAGCAGACAAGGGCAGGGGGGAGCCGGGGAGCTGTTTTTT; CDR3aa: CASRQGQGGAGELFF
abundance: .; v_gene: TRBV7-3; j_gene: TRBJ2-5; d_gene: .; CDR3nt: TGTGCCAGCAGCTCAGGTGTGACAGACGGGACCCAGTACTTC; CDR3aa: CASSSGVTDGTQYF
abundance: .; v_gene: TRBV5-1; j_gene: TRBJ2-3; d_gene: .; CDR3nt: TGCGCCAGCAGCGGGGGACAAAGCACAGATACGCAGTATTTT; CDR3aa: CASSGGQSTDTQYF
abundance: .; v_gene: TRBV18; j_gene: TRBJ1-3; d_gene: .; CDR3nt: TGTGCCAGCTCACCAGCCGGGACAATTGGAAACACCATATATTTT; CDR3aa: CASSPAGTIGNTIYF
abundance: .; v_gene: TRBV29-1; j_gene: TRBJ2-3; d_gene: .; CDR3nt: TGCAGCGTTGTTCAAGGGAGGACAGATACGCAGTATTTT; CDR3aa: CSVVQGRTDTQYF
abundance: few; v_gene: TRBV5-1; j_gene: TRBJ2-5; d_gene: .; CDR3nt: TGCGCCAGCAGCTTACAGGTTGGGGAAGAGACCCAGTACTTC; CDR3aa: CASSLQVGEETQYF